The 28 T cell receptor beta chains below were found in one sample sequenced in a study of T cell responses to AZD1222 COVID-19 vaccine. Here immunoSEQ multiplex PCR was the method, and the copy in TCRdb shows in-frame clones only, minus some. The sample shows roughly 150,000 clones, approximately 90% of them seen only once. Sample: peripheral blood, taken 28 days after the second AZD1222 dose. The receptors were gathered from an adult who received the AZD1222 COVID-19 vaccine.

The genes are TRBV3-1 (or the pseudogene TRBV3-2) and TRBJ1-2; D gene uncertain. The V gene lost 5 bases and the J gene lost 1 base, with 14 bases spanning the gap. CDR3 length: 15 residues. CDR1 is LGHDT, CDR2 YNNKEL, per germline (reference sequence). In DNA, the CDR3 is TGTGCCAGCAGCTCAGCCGGCCTCCTTAACTATGGCTACACCTTC. It translates to CASSSAGLLNYGYTF.

This chain connects TRBV6-2 or TRBV6-3 to TRBJ2-1; D gene uncertain. CDR3 length: 19 amino acids. Germline V gene sequence: CDR1 MNHEY, CDR2 SVGEGT. Trimming removed 2 bases at V and 0 bases at J, with 20 bases between. CDR3 coding DNA: TGTGCCAGCAGTTACCCGAAGGGTGAGATTACCCGCTCCTACAATGAGCAGTTCTTC. Its translation is CASSYPKGEITRSYNEQFF.

To note about this clone: The junction differs from germline at one of its ends, possibly a read error. The rearrangement links TRBV7-9 to TRBJ2-7, with 8 bases identical to TRBD1. The CDR3 extends over 12 amino acids. Germline lookup yields CDR1 SEHNR and CDR2 FQNEAQ (reference sequence). The CDR3 region has the DNA TGTGCCAGCAGCTTGGGGCCGGGACAGGCACAATTC. Encoded protein: CASSLGPGQAQF.

This clone occurred once. V usage is TRBV2 and J usage is TRBJ1-2, with D perhaps TRBD1 (5 bases). The CDR3 consists of 12 residues. Between the trimmed V and J ends, which lost 4 bases and 7 bases, there was a span of 10 bases. CDR1 and CDR2 from the germline V gene are SNHLY and FYNNEI. The CDR3 here is CASSGGVGGYTF. The CDR3, as DNA: TGTGCCAGCAGTGGAGGGGTCGGTGGCTACACCTTC.

This clone was counted once. The chain employs TRBV11-2 and TRBJ1-3, with TRBD1 as a possible D gene (6 bases). CDR1 and CDR2 (germline): SGHAT, FQNNGV. This CDR3 has 13 amino acids. V lost 4 bases and J 3 bases, leaving 7 bases between the germline ends. CDR3 DNA: TGTGCCAGCAGCTCGGACAGTGGAAACACCATATATTTT. Translation: CASSSDSGNTIYF.

The V call is TRBV9, the J call TRBJ2-1; D is unresolved. CDR1 is SGDLS and CDR2 is YYNGEE in the germline V gene. V lost 0 bases to trimming and J lost 0 bases, with 7 bases between them. The CDR3 is 15 residues long. CDR3 protein: CASSVDRSSYNEQFF. In nucleotides, the CDR3 is TGTGCCAGCAGCGTAGACAGAAGCTCCTACAATGAGCAGTTCTTC.

This clone was recorded only once. The chain has TRBV3-1 (or the pseudogene TRBV3-2) and TRBJ1-5; no clear D. The CDR3 totals 13 residues. Trimming took off 1 base at V and 5 bases at J, with 6 bases between the two ends. The germline gives CDR1 LGHDT, CDR2 YNNKEL (reference sequence). The CDR3 nucleotides read TGTGCCAGCAGCCAAGCAGGTCATCAGCCCCAGCATTTT. Amino acids: CASSQAGHQPQHF.

V and J are TRBV5-4 and TRBJ1-2; 8 bases are a match to TRBD1. Germline values: CDR1 SGHNT, CDR2 YYREEE (reference sequence). V gave up 4 bases and J gave up 7 bases; unmatched junction bases: 12. The length of the CDR3 is 15 residues. Here the CDR3 DNA reads TGTGCCAGCAGCCCGGCGGACAGGGCGGGTCGTGGCTACACCTTC. Translation gives CASSPADRAGRGYTF. The full variable domain, in which reference TRBV5-4 and TRBJ1-2 provide the parts outside the CDR3, is ETGVTQSPTHLIKTRGQQVTLRCSSQSGHNTVSWYQQALGQGPQFIFQYYREEENGRGNFPPRFSGLQFPNYSSELNVNALELDDSALYLCASSPADRAGRGYTFGSGTRLTVV.

The count of this clone is one. The V gene is TRBV7-2, the J gene TRBJ2-1; D gene ambiguous. V lost 3 bases, J lost 4 bases, and 10 bases lay in between. Germline values: CDR1 SGHTA, CDR2 FQGNSA. This CDR3 region has 14 residues. The CDR3 spells CASSLSDDYNEQFF. DNA for the CDR3: TGTGCCAGCAGCTTGTCGGACGATTACAATGAGCAGTTCTTC.

Only one count was recorded for this clone. The chain combines TRBV19 with TRBJ1-6; TRBD1 might be the D (6 bases). Per the germline V gene, CDR1 is LNHDA and CDR2 is SQIVND (reference sequence). This CDR3 has 13 residues. Trimming left V 4 bases short and J 8 bases short, with 9 bases between. CDR3 sequence: CASSSQGYSPLHF. DNA of the CDR3: TGTGCCAGTAGTAGCCAGGGGTATTCACCCCTCCACTTT. Filled out from reference TRBV19 and TRBJ1-6, the complete variable domain reads DGGITQSPKYLFRKEGQNVTLSCEQNLNHDAMYWYRQDPGQGLRLIYYSQIVNDFQKGDIAEGYSVSREKKESFPLTVTSAQKNPTAFYLCASSSQGYSPLHFGNGTRLTVT.

The genes are TRBV7-3 and TRBJ2-1, with D tentatively TRBD2 (8 bases). V was pared by 5 bases and J by 10 bases, with 12 bases between. This CDR3 is 12 amino acids long. CDR1 and CDR2 from the germline V gene are SGHTA and FQGTGA. CDR3 bases: TGTGCCAGCAGCCGGGGGGGACAGGAGCAGTTCTTC. It translates to CASSRGGQEQFF.

In this sample, this clone turned up a few times. V is TRBV13 and J is TRBJ1-1; no definite D call. Trimming removed 1 base from V and 0 bases from J, with 9 bases in between. Per germline, CDR1 PRHDT and CDR2 FYEKMQ (reference sequence). This CDR3 is 15 amino acids long. The DNA of the CDR3 is TGTGCCAGCAGCTTAGTTGCCTTAATGAACACTGAAGCTTTCTTT. Encoded protein: CASSLVALMNTEAFF.

The rearrangement joins TRBV5-1 to TRBJ2-7; TRBD2 agrees at 7 bases. J gave up 3 bases and V 3 bases, and 6 bases lay outside the gene matches. CDR3 length: 14 residues. The V gene's germline CDR1 is SGHRS and CDR2 YFSETQ. The CDR3 sequence: CASSSLTSSYEQYF. The CDR3 DNA reads as TGCGCCAGCAGCTCGCTGACTAGCAGCTACGAGCAGTACTTC.

This chain links TRBV3-1 (or the pseudogene TRBV3-2) with TRBJ1-1; D is uncertain. The CDR3 extends over 13 amino acids. Germline V gene data show CDR1 as LGHDT and CDR2 as YNNKEL (reference sequence). Trimming took off 1 base at V and 1 base at J, with 4 bases between the two ends. The CDR3 region is CASSQVWNTEAFF. CDR3 nucleotides: TGTGCCAGCAGCCAAGTGTGGAACACTGAAGCTTTCTTT.

The CDR3 DNA follows: TGTGCCAGCAGCGGCACTCACGGATCTAGCAATCAGCCCCAGCATTTT. This gives the protein CASSGTHGSSNQPQHF. This rearrangement joins TRBV7-6 to TRBJ1-5; D is unresolved. CDR1 and CDR2 from the germline V gene are SGHVS and FNYEAQ. V gave up 5 bases and J gave up 0 bases, with 14 bases separating them. The CDR3 totals 16 residues.

The CDR3 sequence: CASSYSVHAFF. CDR3 in DNA: TGTGCCAGCAGTTACAGCGTTCATGCTTTCTTT. This chain connects TRBV2 to TRBJ1-1; D gene unclear. Trimming cost V 5 bases and J 11 bases, with 12 bases left between them. The length of the CDR3 is 11 residues. CDR1 and CDR2 from the germline V gene are SNHLY and FYNNEI.

The CDR3 DNA reads as TGTGCCAGTACGGACAGGGACCCACAGCCCCAGCATTTT. Protein product: CASTDRDPQPQHF. This chain uses TRBV19 with TRBJ1-5; 8 bases map to TRBD1. Germline CDR1 LNHDA, CDR2 SQIVND (reference sequence). The J segment lost 7 bases and the V segment lost 7 bases, leaving 6 bases of the junction unmatched. This CDR3 is 13 amino acids long. The variable domain in full, with the rest retrieved from reference TRBV19 and TRBJ1-5, is DGGITQSPKYLFRKEGQNVTLSCEQNLNHDAMYWYRQDPGQGLRLIYYSQIVNDFQKGDIAEGYSVSREKKESFPLTVTSAQKNPTAFYLCASTDRDPQPQHFGDGTRLSIL.

Here the CDR3 reads CASSGGRTNTEAFF. CDR3 DNA: TGCGCCAGCAGCGGGGGACGGACGAACACTGAAGCTTTCTTT. The rearrangement uses TRBV5-1 and TRBJ1-1; possibly TRBD1 for D (5 bases). Germline CDR1 is SGHRS and CDR2 is YFSETQ. The CDR3 covers 14 residues. V was cut by 4 bases and J by 1 base, with 11 bases left in between.

V usage is TRBV18 and J usage is TRBJ1-3, with D possibly matching TRBD1 (6 bases). Germline CDR1 and CDR2: KGHSH and LQKENI. Trimming cost V 1 base and J 0 bases, with 10 bases left between them. The CDR3 sequence is 16 residues long. CDR3 DNA sequence: TGTGCCAGCTCACCACAACAGGGTGCCTCTGGAAACACCATATATTTT. Amino acid sequence: CASSPQQGASGNTIYF.

The J gene is TRBJ1-2, the V gene TRBV6-7; no clear D gene. TRBV6-7 is annotated as an ORF whose role is uncertain. The CDR3 has 14 amino acids. Trimming took off 6 bases at V and 5 bases at J, with 16 bases between the two ends. CDR3 sequence: CASSEGLARYGYTF. CDR3 in DNA: TGTGCCAGCAGCGAAGGGCTAGCGAGGTATGGCTACACCTTC.

The chain recombines TRBV11-2 with TRBJ2-5, with D uncertain. CDR3 size: 11 residues. The V end lost 0 bases, the J end lost 5 bases, and 1 base lay between the germline ends. Germline V lookup: CDR1 SGHAT, CDR2 FQNNGV. In nucleotides, the CDR3 is TGTGCCAGCAGCTTAGAGGAGACCCAGTACTTC. This codes for CASSLEETQYF.

The chain employs TRBV11-2 and TRBJ2-2; no firm D call. CDR3 size: 13 residues. The germline V and J ends were trimmed by 1 base and 5 bases, with 5 bases remaining between them. CDR1 is SGHAT, CDR2 FQNNGV, per germline. The CDR3 coding sequence is TGTGCCAGCAGCTTAGTGGATACCGGGGAGCTGTTTTTT. Protein: CASSLVDTGELFF.

This chain uses TRBV6-6 with TRBJ2-1; 11 bases line up with TRBD2. Germline CDR1 MNHNY, CDR2 SVGAGI (reference sequence). V shed 1 base and J 8 bases; nucleotides not matched to a gene: 4. The CDR3 covers 15 residues. CDR3 DNA: TGTGCCAGCAGTTACTTAGCGGGAGGGATGGATGAGCAGTTCTTC. Residues: CASSYLAGGMDEQFF.

The chain employs TRBV5-6 and TRBJ2-2; TRBD2 matches at 7 bases. CDR1 is SGHDT, CDR2 YYEEEE, per germline. Unmatched junction bases numbered 9, after V lost 5 bases and J lost 5 bases. The CDR3 has 15 amino acids. The CDR3 DNA follows: TGTGCCAGCAGTCCCCAGGGAGGGCCGACCGGGGAGCTGTTTTTT. This codes for CASSPQGGPTGELFF.

The V and J genes are TRBV6-5 and TRBJ1-3; D not resolved. The CDR3 consists of 16 residues. V lost 2 bases, J lost 0 bases, and 11 bases lay in between. CDR1 and CDR2 from the germline V gene are MNHEY and SVGAGI. The DNA of the CDR3 is TGTGCCAGCAGTTACGGGGTGGCCACCTCTGGAAACACCATATATTTT. As protein: CASSYGVATSGNTIYF.

The chain couples TRBV15 to TRBJ1-1; D is undetermined. The CDR3 extends over 15 amino acids. The germline CDR1 and CDR2 sequences are LNHNV and YYDKDF (reference sequence). V lost 1 base, J lost 5 bases, and 14 bases lay in between. CDR3 DNA: TGTGCCACCAGCAGAGTCCGGGCCGCAGGAACTGAAGCTTTCTTT. Its protein is CATSRVRAAGTEAFF.

The chain uses TRBV27 and TRBJ1-1; D is possibly TRBD1 (5 bases). The length of the CDR3 is 18 residues. Germline CDR1 and CDR2: MNHEY and SMNVEV (reference sequence). The germline V and J ends were trimmed by 4 bases and 0 bases, with 21 bases remaining between them. CDR3 bases: TGTGCCAGCAGTTCCTTCAGGGATTATGGCCTAATGAACACTGAAGCTTTCTTT. Protein product: CASSSFRDYGLMNTEAFF.

The chain carries TRBV4-1 and TRBJ2-1, with 13 bases identical to TRBD2. The germline V gene has CDR1 MGHRA and CDR2 YSYEKL. This CDR3 spans 17 amino acids. V lost 0 bases and J lost 7; bases outside the gene matches: 6. The CDR3 spells CASSQEIGLAGENEQFF. CDR3 sequence (DNA): TGCGCCAGCAGCCAAGAAATAGGACTAGCGGGAGAAAATGAGCAGTTCTTC.